This TCR beta chain was captured in a study of T-cell reconstitution after alpha-beta-depleted transplantation in children. Study observations and caveats: Alpha-beta T cells about two months after transplant reportedly derived from several hundred expanded graft clones.

With regard to this clonotype: The antigen is not known.

Preparation of the TCRbeta library involved a method that used unique molecular identifiers. TCRdb called the PCR reads again in MiXCR, with one record for every CDR3 protein. This table has about 980,000 distinct CDR3 sequences, around 30% appearing once. The specimen was PBMCs, mostly from graft donor cells, collected 360 days after TCRalphabeta/CD19-depleted stem cell transplant. This clonotype was obtained from a boy younger than two who had a stem cell transplant for SCID, so the T cells may come from the graft donor.

The CDR3 nucleotides read TGTGCCACCCTCTCGGACAGCATATACGAGCAGTACTTC. Protein: CATLSDSIYEQYF. This chain links TRBV10-3 with TRBJ2-7; weak D call: TRBD1 (6 bases). The V and J ends lost 10 bases and 4 bases respectively, with 17 bases between them. The germline CDR1 and CDR2 sequences are ENHRY and SYGVKD. The CDR3 loop spans 13 amino acids.